This TCR beta chain was captured in a study of Ad26.COV2.S vaccination and SARS-CoV-2 variants. Study summary: By the intramuscular route, Ad26.COV2.S was given once, or twice 56 days apart.

Regarding this clone: Its specificity is not known.

Study-wide findings and caveats: Estimates derived from TCR breadth and depth analyses may have underestimated total T cell responses. Following vaccination, spike-specific CD8+ and CD4+ T cell responses reportedly exhibited substantial breadth. Vaccine and placebo recipients had comparable breadth of non-spike TCRs.

The CDR3 covers 14 residues. The protocol was immunoSEQ multiplex PCR, while the TCRdb copy is restricted to in-frame clones and leaves out a portion. The sample lists approximately 340,000 clones, about 88% occurring once. The treatment is: roughly 20 received Ad26.COV2.S at low or high dose, single or two shots; 5 received placebo; per-sample allocation not given. The investigators took samples on day 63 after the first vaccine or placebo injection. The V and J genes are TRBV21-1 and TRBJ1-4. TRBV21-1 is a pseudogene locus. The TCR was taken from a person aged 18 to 59 who received the Ad26.COV2.S COVID-19 vaccine or a placebo. Material: peripheral blood, obtained in a trial of Ad26.COV2.S vaccine versus placebo. The CDR3 DNA reads TGTGCCAGCAGCAAAAATCGGGACGGGGAAAAACTGTTTTTT. Translating it yields CASSKNRDGEKLFF.